These T cell receptor beta chains were read from a single sample in a study of beta chain features in type 1 diabetes. Only in-frame clones appear in the TCRdb table, and some are missing; sequencing was by immunoSEQ multiplex PCR. In the table there are over 300,000 clones, under 8.5% of which are singletons. Sequencing input: central memory CD4+ T cells from blood. The receptors were gathered from a woman aged 18-29 years in good health. Each CDR3 is given with its conserved first and last residue. The D gene is left open where the match is weak. Only some rows state a clone size, as once, few, many or a class for expanded clones.

size: .; D: .; V: TRBV7-2; J: TRBJ1-5; CDR3: CASKLSGQGNQPQHF; DNA: TGTGCCAGCAAACTTAGTGGGCAGGGAAATCAGCCCCAGCATTTT
size: .; D: .; V: TRBV5-6; J: TRBJ1-1; CDR3: CASSLSGVDTEAFF; DNA: TGTGCCAGCAGCTTGTCAGGGGTAGACACTGAAGCTTTCTTT
size: .; D: .; V: TRBV6-5; J: TRBJ2-3; CDR3: CASSYSRVPDTQYF; DNA: TGTGCCAGCAGTTACTCGAGGGTCCCAGATACGCAGTATTTT
size: few; D: .; V: TRBV29-1; J: TRBJ1-2; CDR3: CSVGGGSYGYTF; DNA: TGCAGCGTCGGTGGGGGGTCCTATGGCTACACCTTC
size: .; D: .; V: TRBV7-9; J: TRBJ1-3; CDR3: CASSRTVRGNTIYF; DNA: TGTGCCAGCAGCAGGACAGTGCGCGGAAACACCATATATTTT
size: .; D: TRBD1; V: TRBV28; J: TRBJ1-5; CDR3: CASSSRDRYQPQHF; DNA: TGTGCCAGCAGTTCCCGGGACAGGTACCAGCCCCAGCATTTT
size: few; D: .; V: TRBV4-3; J: TRBJ1-3; CDR3: CASSQEGHPGNTIYF; DNA: TGCGCCAGCAGCCAAGAAGGACATCCCGGAAACACCATATATTTT
size: .; D: TRBD2; V: TRBV7-2; J: TRBJ2-7; CDR3: CASRSGLAGEGEQYF; DNA: TGTGCCAGCAGATCTGGACTAGCGGGAGAGGGCGAGCAGTACTTC
size: .; D: .; V: TRBV5-4; J: TRBJ2-5; CDR3: CASSLFGASRQETQYF; DNA: TGTGCCAGCAGCTTGTTTGGGGCAAGCCGACAAGAGACCCAGTACTTC
size: .; D: .; V: TRBV29-1; J: TRBJ2-5; CDR3: CSADSIQETQYF; DNA: TGCAGCGCTGACAGCATCCAAGAGACCCAGTACTTC
size: few; D: TRBD2; V: TRBV7-9; J: TRBJ2-3; CDR3: CASSPRPGGRGTDTQYF; DNA: TGTGCCAGCAGCCCCCGCCCGGGCGGGAGGGGTACAGATACGCAGTATTTT
size: few; D: .; V: TRBV29-1; J: TRBJ2-1; CDR3: CSVVSGPLGEQFF; DNA: TGCAGCGTTGTGTCAGGTCCCTTGGGTGAGCAGTTCTTC
size: many; D: TRBD2; V: TRBV10-3; J: TRBJ2-3; CDR3: CAISEYGGRGTDTQYF; DNA: TGTGCCATCAGTGAGTATGGCGGGAGAGGCACAGATACGCAGTATTTT
size: .; D: .; V: TRBV5-6; J: TRBJ2-1; CDR3: CASSLAAKSSYNEQFF; DNA: TGTGCCAGCAGCTTGGCGGCCAAGAGCTCCTACAATGAGCAGTTCTTC
size: few; D: .; V: TRBV9; J: TRBJ2-1; CDR3: CASSAIPGLHNEQFF; DNA: TGTGCCAGCAGCGCGATTCCGGGACTCCACAATGAGCAGTTCTTC
size: many; D: .; V: TRBV29-1; J: TRBJ2-7; CDR3: CSVRVPGDEQYF; DNA: TGCAGCGTTAGGGTTCCAGGGGACGAGCAGTACTTC
size: few; D: .; V: TRBV29-1; J: TRBJ2-7; CDR3: CSAGDGAYEQYF; DNA: TGCAGCGCCGGGGACGGAGCCTACGAGCAGTACTTC
size: .; D: .; V: TRBV25-1; J: TRBJ2-3; CDR3: CASREDTQYF; DNA: TGTGCCAGCAGGGAGGATACGCAGTATTTT
size: .; D: TRBD1; V: TRBV25-1; J: TRBJ1-2; CDR3: CASSEGGTGGKHYGYTF; DNA: TGTGCCAGCAGTGAAGGGGGGACAGGGGGCAAGCACTATGGCTACACCTTC
size: .; D: TRBD2; V: TRBV27; J: TRBJ2-3; CDR3: CASTPRRGADTQYF; DNA: TGTGCCAGCACCCCAAGGCGGGGGGCGGATACGCAGTATTTT
size: few; D: .; V: TRBV2; J: TRBJ2-5; CDR3: CASSVRGYQETQYF; DNA: TGTGCCAGCAGTGTACGGGGGTACCAAGAGACCCAGTACTTC
size: few; D: .; V: TRBV14; J: TRBJ1-2; CDR3: CASSKIANYGYTF; DNA: TGTGCCAGCAGCAAAATAGCTAACTATGGCTACACCTTC
size: many; D: .; V: TRBV18; J: TRBJ1-1; CDR3: CASSLAQYSEEAFF; DNA: TGTGCCAGCTCACTCGCCCAATACTCTGAGGAAGCTTTCTTT
size: .; D: TRBD2; V: TRBV9; J: TRBJ2-5; CDR3: CASSPYDGRGYGQYF; DNA: TGTGCCAGCAGCCCATACGACGGGCGGGGGTACGGGCAGTACTTC
size: .; D: .; V: TRBV18; J: TRBJ1-1; CDR3: CASSPRASNTEAFF; DNA: TGTGCCAGCTCACCCCGGGCCTCGAACACTGAAGCTTTCTTT
size: .; D: TRBD2; V: TRBV5-1; J: TRBJ2-1; CDR3: CASSLAGGNNEQFF; DNA: TGCGCCAGCAGCTTGGCGGGGGGAAACAATGAGCAGTTCTTC
size: .; D: .; V: TRBV5-4; J: TRBJ2-5; CDR3: CASTRDTGETQYF; DNA: TGTGCCAGCACCAGGGACACAGGAGAGACCCAGTACTTC
size: few; D: .; V: TRBV6-6; J: TRBJ1-4; CDR3: CASRDLGGDEKLFF; DNA: TGTGCCAGCAGAGACCTGGGAGGGGATGAAAAACTGTTTTTT